This TCR beta chain was observed in a study of blood T cells in healthy people across ages. Study-level findings and limits: Total diversity from one million sequenced T cells was likely underestimated.

A word on this clonotype: Antigen unknown.

Alongside a J-beta primer mix, a sample-barcoded 5' primer served in a second PCR lasting roughly 7 to 12 cycles. TCRdb reprocessed the 5' RACE reads with MiXCR, giving one entry per CDR3 protein. This sample carries 910,000 or so distinct CDR3 sequences, roughly 51% of them seen once, and the ten largest clones take about a fifth. The CDR3 totals 13 residues. The germline V gene encodes CDR1 SQVTM and CDR2 ANQGSEA. Between the trimmed V and J ends, which lost 4 bases and 3 bases, there was a span of 13 bases. The receptor's source is a woman in her sixties in good health. This chain links TRBV29-1 with TRBJ2-7, with D possibly called TRBD1 or TRBD2 (6 bases each). Sequenced sample: blood. The CDR3, as DNA: TGCAGCGTTGGGGGGGCCCCTAACTACGAGCAGTACTTC. Protein: CSVGGAPNYEQYF.